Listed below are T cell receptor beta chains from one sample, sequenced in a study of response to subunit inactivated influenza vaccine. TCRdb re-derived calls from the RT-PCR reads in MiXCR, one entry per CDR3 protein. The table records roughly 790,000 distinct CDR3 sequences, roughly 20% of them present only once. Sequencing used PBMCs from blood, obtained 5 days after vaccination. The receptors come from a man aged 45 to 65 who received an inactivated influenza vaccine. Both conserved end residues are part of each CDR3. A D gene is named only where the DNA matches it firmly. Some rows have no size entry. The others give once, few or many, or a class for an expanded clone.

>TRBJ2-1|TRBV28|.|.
TGTGCCAGCAGTACGAGGACTGCACAGTTCTTC
CASSTRTAQFF
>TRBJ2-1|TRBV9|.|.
TGTGCCAGCAGCGTTGGCACTAGCTCCTTCAATGAGCAGTTCTTC
CASSVGTSSFNEQFF
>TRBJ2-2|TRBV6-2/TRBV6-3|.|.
TGTGCCAGCGGCTACCGGGACGGCCCAAAAAACACCGGGGAGCTGTTTTTT
CASGYRDGPKNTGELFF
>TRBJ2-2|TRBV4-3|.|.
TGCGCCAGCAGCCCGTCCCTTTCGACAGTTGGCACCGGGGAGCTGTTTTTT
CASSPSLSTVGTGELFF
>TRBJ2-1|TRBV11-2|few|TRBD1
TGTGCCAGCAGCTTCAACGGACAGGTAGCTGGCTACAATGAGCAGTTCTTC
CASSFNGQVAGYNEQFF
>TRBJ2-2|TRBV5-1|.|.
TGCGCCAGCAGCTCGTACTCGGGAATCCTAAACACCGGGGAGCTGTTTTTT
CASSSYSGILNTGELFF
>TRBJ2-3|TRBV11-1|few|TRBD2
TGTGCCAGCAGCTTAGATGGACTAGGAACGACTAGCACAGATACGCAGTATTTT
CASSLDGLGTTSTDTQYF
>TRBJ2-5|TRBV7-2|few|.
TGTGCCAGCAGCTTAGCTGGGTTCCGAGAGACCCAGTACTTC
CASSLAGFRETQYF
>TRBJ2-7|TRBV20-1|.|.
TGCAGTGCTGAGGCGGCGGCTAGGCAGAACTACGAGCAGTACTTC
CSAEAAARQNYEQYF
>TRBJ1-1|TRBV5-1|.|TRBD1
TGCGCCAGCAGCTTGGCGGGGACAGGGCCCACTGAAGCTTTCTTT
CASSLAGTGPTEAFF
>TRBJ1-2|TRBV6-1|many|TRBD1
TGTGCCAGGGGGGGACAGGGACTTGGCTACACCTTC
CARGGQGLGYTF
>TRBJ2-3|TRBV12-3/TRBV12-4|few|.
TGTGCCAGCAGTTTGGAAGGGTACGGCACAGATACGCAGTATTTT
CASSLEGYGTDTQYF
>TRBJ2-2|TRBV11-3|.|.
TGTGCCAGCCAAGATGGGAACACCGGGGAGCTGTTTTTT
CASQDGNTGELFF
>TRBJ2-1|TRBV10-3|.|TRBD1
TGTGCCATCAGTGAATTTGGGACAGGGGTCGGCAATGAGCAGTTCTTC
CAISEFGTGVGNEQFF
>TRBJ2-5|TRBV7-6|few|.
TGTGCCAGCAGCTTAGAAGTGGCGGCTCAAGAGACCCAGTACTTC
CASSLEVAAQETQYF
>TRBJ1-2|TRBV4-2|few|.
TGTGCCAGCAGCCGGCTCTTGGTAGGCGTCTTACCTAACTATGGCTACACCTTC
CASSRLLVGVLPNYGYTF
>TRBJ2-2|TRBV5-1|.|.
TGCGCCAGCAGACCTAAGAACACCGGGGAGCTGTTTTTT
CASRPKNTGELFF
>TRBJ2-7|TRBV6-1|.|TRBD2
TGTGCCAGCAGCCCGTCCGGGACTAGCGTATACGAGCAGTACTTC
CASSPSGTSVYEQYF
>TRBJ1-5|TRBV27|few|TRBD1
TGTGCCAGCAGTACAGGGGCGGGAAGCAATCAGCCCCAGCATTTT
CASSTGAGSNQPQHF
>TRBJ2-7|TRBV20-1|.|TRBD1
TGCAGTGCTAGTAGAGACAGGGGATGGTACGAGCAGTACTTC
CSASRDRGWYEQYF
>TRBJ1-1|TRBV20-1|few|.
TGCAGTGCCGCATACCCGGGACACCTTGAAGCTTTCTTT
CSAAYPGHLEAFF
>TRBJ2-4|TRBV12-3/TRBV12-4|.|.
TGTGCCAGCGGGCCAACAGGAAACATTCAGTACTTC
CASGPTGNIQYF
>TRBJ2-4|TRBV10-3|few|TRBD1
TGTGCCATCAGTCCGGGACAGGGGTTAAACATTCAGTACTTC
CAISPGQGLNIQYF
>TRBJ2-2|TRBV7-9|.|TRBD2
TGTGCCAGCAGACCGACAGTACAGCGGGAGAACACCGGGGAGCTGTTTTTT
CASRPTVQRENTGELFF
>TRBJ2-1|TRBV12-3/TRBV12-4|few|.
TGTGCCAGCAGCCAGACACGGAAGCAGTTCTTC
CASSQTRKQFF
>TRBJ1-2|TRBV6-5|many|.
TGTGCCAGCAGTTACTCGAACCTGGTTGGCTACACCTTC
CASSYSNLVGYTF
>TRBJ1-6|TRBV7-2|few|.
TGTGCCAGCAGCGCAGGGGTTGGTAGTGCGGCCCTCCACTTT
CASSAGVGSAALHF
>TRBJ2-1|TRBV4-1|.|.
TGCGCCAGCAGCCAAGATGGGACCCCCGAGAGGGAGCAGTTCTTC
CASSQDGTPEREQFF
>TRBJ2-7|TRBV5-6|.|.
TGTGCCAGCAGCCCCGGGCTACTCTGCGAGCAGTACTTC
CASSPGLLCEQYF
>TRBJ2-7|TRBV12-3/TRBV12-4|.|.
TGTGCCAGCAGTTTAGACGGCCGTCGAGCAACCGAGCAGTACTTC
CASSLDGRRATEQYF
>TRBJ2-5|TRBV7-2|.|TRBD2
TGTGCCAGCAGACCTCCCGTAGCGGGGGGACTACAAGAGACCCAGTACTTC
CASRPPVAGGLQETQYF
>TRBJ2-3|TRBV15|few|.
TGTGCCACCAGCGGTATTTCAAATACGCAGTATTTT
CATSGISNTQYF
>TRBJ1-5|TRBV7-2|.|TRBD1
TGTGCCAGCAGCCCAGGGACAGCTAGTCAGCCCCAGCATTTT
CASSPGTASQPQHF
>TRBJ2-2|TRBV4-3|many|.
TGCGCCAGCAGCCAAGAAGAGGGGAACACCGGGGAGCTGTTTTTT
CASSQEEGNTGELFF
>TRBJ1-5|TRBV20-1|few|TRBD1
TGCAGTGCTAGGCCAGGGGGCCATCAGCCCCAGCATTTT
CSARPGGHQPQHF
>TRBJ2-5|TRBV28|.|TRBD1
TGTGCCAGCAGTACCCGGACAGGGAGTCAAGAGACCCAGTACTTC
CASSTRTGSQETQYF
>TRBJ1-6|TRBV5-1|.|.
TGCGCCAGCAGCTTGGGTGGGGGGGCGGATTCACCCCTCCACTTT
CASSLGGGADSPLHF
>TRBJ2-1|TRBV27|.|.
TGTGCCAGCAGTTTAAAAGGCCGTGAGTTCTTC
CASSLKGREFF
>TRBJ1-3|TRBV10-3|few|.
TGTGCCACGGGGACTGGTGGAAACACCATATATTTT
CATGTGGNTIYF
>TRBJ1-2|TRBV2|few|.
TGTGCCAGTTCCCAGGGACAAAATGGCTACACCTTC
CASSQGQNGYTF
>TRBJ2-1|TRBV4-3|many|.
TGCGCCAGCAGCCAAGAAGTAGGGGGCTACAATGAGCAGTTCTTC
CASSQEVGGYNEQFF
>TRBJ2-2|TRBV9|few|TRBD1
TGTGCCAGCAGCCCCCCTAGACAGGGATGGACCGGGGAGCTGTTTTTT
CASSPPRQGWTGELFF